This entry describes one T cell receptor (beta chain). The sample originates from a study of blood T cell repertoires in COVID-19. V was cut by 4 bases and J by 4 bases, with 23 bases left in between. Germline assignment: CDR1 ENHRY and CDR2 SYGVKD. There are 18 residues in the CDR3. Assay used: immunoSEQ multiplex PCR; TCRdb lists only in-frame clones, some missing. The sample records 350,000 or so clones, about 92% being singletons. The specimen sequenced was peripheral blood. This sequence was found in a woman in her sixties or seventies with COVID-19, enrolled during active disease. The rearrangement uses TRBV10-3 and TRBJ1-5; tentative D call: TRBD1 (5 bases). The CDR3 loop reads CAISGGTEGKGKNQPQHF. The CDR3 DNA reads as TGTGCCATCAGTGGGGGGACTGAAGGGAAGGGAAAGAATCAGCCCCAGCATTTT.